Listed here are 7 T cell receptor beta chains from one sample, sequenced in a study of blood T cell repertoires in COVID-19. Data came from immunoSEQ multiplex PCR; TCRdb stores just in-frame clones and leaves some out. This sample has hundreds of thousands of clones, with approximately 89% found just once. The source material was peripheral blood. Receptors originate from a woman aged 60 to 75 with acute or convalescent COVID-19.

As to this clone: In the same sample, other DNA sequences code for this CDR3. The chain uses TRBV24-1 and TRBJ2-1; D gene unclear. This CDR3 region has 11 residues. V was shortened by 3 bases and J by 7 bases, with 3 bases between the two germline ends. Germline V gene lookup returns CDR1 KGHDR and CDR2 SFDVKD. CDR3: CATSDRNEQFF. Written as DNA, the CDR3 is TGTGCCACCAGTGATCGGAATGAGCAGTTCTTC.

The chain recombines TRBV5-4 with TRBJ2-5, with 9 bases fitting TRBD2. The CDR3 is 15 amino acids. Germline CDR1 reads SGHNT; CDR2 reads YYREEE (reference sequence). V trimming: 5 bases; J trimming: 4 bases; junction bases outside the gene matches: 9. The CDR3, as DNA: TGTGCCAGCAGTCGATCCAGCGGGAGGACAGAGACCCAGTACTTC. This gives the protein CASSRSSGRTETQYF.

The V and J genes are TRBV5-1 and TRBJ2-7; weak D call: TRBD1 (6 bases). CDR1 and CDR2 from the germline V gene are SGHRS and YFSETQ. CDR3 length: 16 amino acids. Trimming cost V 0 bases and J 6 bases, with 19 bases left between them. CDR3: CASSLGLQGPWSEQYF. DNA for the CDR3: TGCGCCAGCAGCTTGGGGCTACAGGGACCCTGGAGCGAGCAGTACTTC.

The rearrangement uses TRBV28 and TRBJ2-7, with D maybe TRBD1 (6 bases). This CDR3 region has 14 residues. Trimming left V 1 base short and J 0 bases short, with 7 bases between. The V gene's germline CDR1 is MDHEN and CDR2 SYDVKM. The CDR3 DNA is TGTGCCAGCAGTTTATTAGGGGGCTCCTACGAGCAGTACTTC. Translated: CASSLLGGSYEQYF.

This chain uses TRBV6-5 with TRBJ2-7; 7 nucleotides match TRBD1. The V gene end was trimmed by 5 bases and the J gene end by 5 bases; junction bases not matched to a gene: 9. The germline V gene encodes CDR1 MNHEY and CDR2 SVGAGI. The CDR3 has 14 residues. DNA of the CDR3: TGTGCCAGCAGTCTAGGGGGCGGATTTGACGAGCAGTACTTC. Amino acid sequence: CASSLGGGFDEQYF.

This clone was counted only a few times. The chain couples TRBV3-1 (or the pseudogene TRBV3-2) to TRBJ2-7; 11 bases are a match to TRBD1. Germline V CDR1 and CDR2: LGHDT, YNNKEL (reference sequence). With 4 bases clipped from V and 7 bases from J, the junction kept 6 bases outside the gene matches. The CDR3 is made up of 14 amino acids. CDR3 bases: TGTGCCAGCAGCCCGGACAGGGGGCTCGGGGAGCAGTACTTC. It is translated as CASSPDRGLGEQYF.

Remarks on this clone: Within the sample, other DNA sequences also encode this same CDR3. The V and J genes are TRBV24-1 and TRBJ1-1, with TRBD1 identical over 9 bases. CDR1 and CDR2 from the germline V gene are KGHDR and SFDVKD. This CDR3 comprises 15 residues. V lost 2 bases to trimming and J lost 3 bases; unmatched junction nucleotides: 3. The CDR3 here is CATSDSRQGDTEAFF. CDR3 sequence (DNA): TGTGCCACCAGTGATTCGAGACAGGGGGACACTGAAGCTTTCTTT.